Below, 3 T cell receptor beta chains from the same sample are listed, as sequenced in a study of long-term antiretroviral therapy in people with HIV. Sequencing used immunoSEQ v3.0 at survey level. The assay was immunoSEQ multiplex PCR, and TCRdb's table has in-frame clones only and misses some. The table includes approximately 15,000 clones, about 80% detected once. The sample consisted of unsorted PBMCs, taken 1.5 years before starting antiretroviral therapy. The receptors were sampled from a woman aged 45 to 65 with HIV.

The chain combines TRBV5-1 with TRBJ2-3; TRBD1 matches at 7 bases. The germline gives CDR1 SGHRS, CDR2 YFSETQ. CDR3 length: 15 amino acids. V lost 4 bases, J lost 2 bases, and 7 bases stayed unmatched. The CDR3 spells CASSHSGQSTDTQYF. Written as DNA, the CDR3 is TGCGCCAGCAGCCACTCGGGACAGTCCACAGATACGCAGTATTTT.

This rearrangement joins TRBV7-9 to TRBJ2-3; D gene uncertain. The CDR3 has 12 residues. The V end was cut by 8 bases, the J end by 1 base, with 7 bases between. CDR1 and CDR2 from the germline V gene are SEHNR and FQNEAQ (reference sequence). The DNA for the CDR3 is TGTGCCAGCGATCACCGCACAGATACGCAGTATTTT. The encoded protein is CASDHRTDTQYF.

V gene TRBV10-2 combines with J gene TRBJ1-3; no reliable D call. This CDR3 has 15 residues. Germline V CDR1 and CDR2: WSHSY, SAAADI. V lost 2 bases and J 0 bases, leaving 8 bases between the germline ends. CDR3 sequence (DNA): TGCGCCAGCAGTGAGGGGTCCCTCTCTGGAAACACCATATATTTT. This translates into CASSEGSLSGNTIYF.